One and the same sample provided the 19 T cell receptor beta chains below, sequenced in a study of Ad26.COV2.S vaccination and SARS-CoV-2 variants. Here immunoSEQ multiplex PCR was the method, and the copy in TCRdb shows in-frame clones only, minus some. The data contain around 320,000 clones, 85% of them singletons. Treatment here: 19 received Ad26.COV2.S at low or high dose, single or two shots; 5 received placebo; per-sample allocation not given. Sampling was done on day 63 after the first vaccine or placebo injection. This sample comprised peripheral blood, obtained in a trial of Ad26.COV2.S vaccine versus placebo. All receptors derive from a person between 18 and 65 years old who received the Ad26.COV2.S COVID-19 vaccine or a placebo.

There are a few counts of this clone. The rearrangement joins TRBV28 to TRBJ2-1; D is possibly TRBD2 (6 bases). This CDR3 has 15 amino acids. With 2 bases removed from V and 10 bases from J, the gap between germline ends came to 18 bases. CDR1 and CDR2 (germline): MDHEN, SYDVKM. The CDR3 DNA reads TGTGCCAGCAGTTTAGGGGGACTCGGTGAAACAGAGCAGTTCTTC. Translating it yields CASSLGGLGETEQFF.

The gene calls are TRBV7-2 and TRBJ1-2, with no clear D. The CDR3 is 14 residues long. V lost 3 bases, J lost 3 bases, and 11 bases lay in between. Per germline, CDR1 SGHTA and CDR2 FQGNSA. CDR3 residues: CASSLQSLYYGYTF. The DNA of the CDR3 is TGTGCCAGCAGCTTGCAAAGTCTTTACTATGGCTACACCTTC.

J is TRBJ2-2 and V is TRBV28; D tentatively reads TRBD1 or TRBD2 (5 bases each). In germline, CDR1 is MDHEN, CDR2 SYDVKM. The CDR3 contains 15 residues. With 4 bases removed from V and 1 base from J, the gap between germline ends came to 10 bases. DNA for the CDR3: TGTGCCAGCAGTTCCCCGGGGCAGAACACCGGGGAGCTGTTTTTT. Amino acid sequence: CASSSPGQNTGELFF.

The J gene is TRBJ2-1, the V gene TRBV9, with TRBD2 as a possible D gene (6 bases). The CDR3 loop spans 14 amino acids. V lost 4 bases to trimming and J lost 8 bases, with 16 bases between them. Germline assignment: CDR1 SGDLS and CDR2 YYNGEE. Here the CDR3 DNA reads TGTGCCAGCAGCCGATGGGAGGTCCCCCATGAGCAGTTCTTC. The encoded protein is CASSRWEVPHEQFF.

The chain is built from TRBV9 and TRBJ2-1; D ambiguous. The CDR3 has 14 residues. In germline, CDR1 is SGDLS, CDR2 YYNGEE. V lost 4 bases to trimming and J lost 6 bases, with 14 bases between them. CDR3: CASSLPSSRNEQFF. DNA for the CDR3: TGTGCCAGCAGCTTACCCAGCTCCCGCAATGAGCAGTTCTTC.

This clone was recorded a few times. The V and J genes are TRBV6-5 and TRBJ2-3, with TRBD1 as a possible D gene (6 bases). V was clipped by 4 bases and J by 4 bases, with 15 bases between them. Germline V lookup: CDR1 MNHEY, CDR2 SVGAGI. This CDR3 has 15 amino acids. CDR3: CASSSTTGVADTQYF. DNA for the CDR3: TGTGCCAGCAGTTCTACGACAGGAGTCGCAGATACGCAGTATTTT.

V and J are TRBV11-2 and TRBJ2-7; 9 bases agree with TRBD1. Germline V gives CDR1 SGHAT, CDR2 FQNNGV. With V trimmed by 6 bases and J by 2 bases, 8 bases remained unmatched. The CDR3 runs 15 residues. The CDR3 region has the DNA TGTGCCAGCAGACGAACCGGGACAGGGACCTACGAGCAGTACTTC. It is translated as CASRRTGTGTYEQYF.

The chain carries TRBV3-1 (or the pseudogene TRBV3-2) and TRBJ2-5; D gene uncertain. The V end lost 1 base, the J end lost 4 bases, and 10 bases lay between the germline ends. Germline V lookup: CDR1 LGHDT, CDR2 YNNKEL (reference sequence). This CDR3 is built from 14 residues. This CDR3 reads CASSQGAWAETQYF. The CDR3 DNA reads TGTGCCAGCAGCCAAGGGGCCTGGGCAGAGACCCAGTACTTC.

The CDR3 is CASGTGGSGNEKLFF. The DNA for the CDR3 is TGTGCCAGCGGCACAGGGGGCAGTGGTAATGAAAAACTGTTTTTT. This rearrangement joins TRBV25-1 to TRBJ1-4; 9 bases are a match to TRBD1. The J segment lost 4 bases and the V segment lost 8 bases, leaving 8 bases of the junction unmatched. CDR1 is MGHDK, CDR2 SYGVNS, per germline. The CDR3 consists of 15 residues.

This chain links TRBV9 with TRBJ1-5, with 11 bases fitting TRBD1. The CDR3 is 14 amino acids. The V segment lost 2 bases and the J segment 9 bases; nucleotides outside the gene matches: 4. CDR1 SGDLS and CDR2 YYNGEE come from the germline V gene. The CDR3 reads CASSVGQGGTPQHF. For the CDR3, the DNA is TGTGCCAGCAGCGTGGGACAGGGGGGGACGCCCCAGCATTTT.

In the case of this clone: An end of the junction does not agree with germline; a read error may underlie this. The CDR3 DNA is TGTGCCAGCAGTAACTCCCTGACAGGCCTCTATGGCTACACCTTC. This gives the protein CASSNSLTGLYGYTF. The V and J genes are TRBV6-6 and TRBJ1-2; maybe TRBD1 (6 bases). The CDR3 length is 15 residues. CDR1 and CDR2 (germline): MNHNY, SVGAGI (reference sequence).

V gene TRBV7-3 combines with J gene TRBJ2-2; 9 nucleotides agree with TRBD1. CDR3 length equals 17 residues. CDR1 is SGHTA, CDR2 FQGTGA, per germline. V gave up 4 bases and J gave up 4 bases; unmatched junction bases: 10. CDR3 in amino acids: CASSSNWGQGGTGELFF. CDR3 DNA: TGTGCCAGCAGCTCAAATTGGGGACAGGGAGGCACCGGGGAGCTGTTTTTT.

The DNA for the CDR3 is TGTGCCAGCAGCTTAGAATCGGGGGGCGGTGAGACCCAGTACTTC. This codes for CASSLESGGGETQYF. This chain connects TRBV11-2 to TRBJ2-5, with D tentatively TRBD2 (7 bases). Trimming removed 0 bases from V and 5 bases from J, with 13 bases in between. This CDR3 has 15 residues. Germline CDR1 is SGHAT and CDR2 is FQNNGV. Complete variable domain (other parts from reference TRBV11-2 and TRBJ2-5): EAGVAQSPRYKIIEKRQSVAFWCNPISGHATLYWYQQILGQGPKLLIQFQNNGVVDDSQLPKDRFSAERLKGVDSTLKIQPAKLEDSAVYLCASSLESGGGETQYFGPGTRLLVL.

The CDR3 nucleotides read TGCGCCAGCAGCCACCTTCAGGGGGTGGGAGAGACCCAGTACTTC. Protein sequence: CASSHLQGVGETQYF. V gene TRBV4-1 combines with J gene TRBJ2-5; 7 nucleotides align to TRBD1. The CDR3 covers 15 residues. Trimming took 3 bases from V and 4 from J; bases not matched to a gene: 8. The germline V gene encodes CDR1 MGHRA and CDR2 YSYEKL.

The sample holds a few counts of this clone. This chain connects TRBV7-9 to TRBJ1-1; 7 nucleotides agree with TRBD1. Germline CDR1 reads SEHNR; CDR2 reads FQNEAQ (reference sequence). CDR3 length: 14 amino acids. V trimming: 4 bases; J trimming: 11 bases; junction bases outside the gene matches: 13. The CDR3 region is CASSYGDSRTEAFF. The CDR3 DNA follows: TGTGCCAGCAGCTACGGGGACAGCCGAACGGAGGCTTTCTTT.

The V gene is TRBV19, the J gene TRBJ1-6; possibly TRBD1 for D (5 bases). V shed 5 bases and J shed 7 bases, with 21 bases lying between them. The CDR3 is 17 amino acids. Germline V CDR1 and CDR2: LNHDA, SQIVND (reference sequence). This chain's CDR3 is CASSRRDQGTANSPLHF. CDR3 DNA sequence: TGTGCCAGTAGTCGCAGGGACCAAGGAACGGCGAATTCACCCCTCCACTTT.

CDR3 protein: CASSAFGTGDGNTIYF. The CDR3, as DNA: TGTGCCAGCAGCGCCTTCGGGACAGGGGATGGAAACACCATATATTTT. The V and J genes are TRBV9 and TRBJ1-3, with 10 bases matching TRBD1. The CDR3 totals 16 residues. Per germline, CDR1 SGDLS and CDR2 YYNGEE. J lost 3 bases, V lost 3 bases, and 6 bases had no gene match.

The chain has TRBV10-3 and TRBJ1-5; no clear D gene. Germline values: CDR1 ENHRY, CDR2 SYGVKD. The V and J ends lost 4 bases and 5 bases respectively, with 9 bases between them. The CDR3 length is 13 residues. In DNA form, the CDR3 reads TGTGCCATCAGTGGTGTCTCAGATCAGCCCCAGCATTTT. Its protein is CAISGVSDQPQHF.

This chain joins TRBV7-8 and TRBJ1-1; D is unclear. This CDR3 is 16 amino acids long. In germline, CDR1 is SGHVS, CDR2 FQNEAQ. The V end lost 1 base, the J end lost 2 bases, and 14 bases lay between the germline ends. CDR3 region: CASSLGGGGGNTEAFF. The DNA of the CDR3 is TGTGCCAGCAGCTTAGGGGGAGGTGGCGGCAACACTGAAGCTTTCTTT.